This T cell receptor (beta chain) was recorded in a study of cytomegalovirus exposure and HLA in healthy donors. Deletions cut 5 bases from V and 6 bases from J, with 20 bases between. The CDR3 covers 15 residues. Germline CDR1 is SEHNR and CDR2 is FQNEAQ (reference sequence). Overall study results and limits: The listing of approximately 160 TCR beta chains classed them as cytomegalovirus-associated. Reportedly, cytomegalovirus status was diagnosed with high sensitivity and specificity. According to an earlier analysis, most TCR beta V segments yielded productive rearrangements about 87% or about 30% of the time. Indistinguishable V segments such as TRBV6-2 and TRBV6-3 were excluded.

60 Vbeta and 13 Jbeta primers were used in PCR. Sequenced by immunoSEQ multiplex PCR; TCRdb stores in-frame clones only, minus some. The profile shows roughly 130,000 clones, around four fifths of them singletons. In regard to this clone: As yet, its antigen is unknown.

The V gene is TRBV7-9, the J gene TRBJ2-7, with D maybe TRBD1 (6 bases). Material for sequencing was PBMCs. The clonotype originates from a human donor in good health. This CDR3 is CASSATTGNRGEQYF. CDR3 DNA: TGTGCCAGCAGCGCCACTACAGGGAACCGAGGCGAGCAGTACTTC.